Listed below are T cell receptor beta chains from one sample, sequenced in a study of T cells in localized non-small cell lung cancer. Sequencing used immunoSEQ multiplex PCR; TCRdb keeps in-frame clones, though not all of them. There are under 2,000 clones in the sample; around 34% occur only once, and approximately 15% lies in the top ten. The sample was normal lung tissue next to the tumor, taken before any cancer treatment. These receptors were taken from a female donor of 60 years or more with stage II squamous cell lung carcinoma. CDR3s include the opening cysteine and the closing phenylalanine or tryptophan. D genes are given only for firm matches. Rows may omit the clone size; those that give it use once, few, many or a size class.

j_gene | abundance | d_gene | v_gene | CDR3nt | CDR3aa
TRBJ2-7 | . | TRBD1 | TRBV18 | TGTGCCAGCTCACAAACAGGGGACGCCTCCTACGAGCAGTACTTC | CASSQTGDASYEQYF
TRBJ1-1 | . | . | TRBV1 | TGCGCCAGCAGCCACCCGACAGGGCGAGTGCTTGAAGCTTTCTTT | CASSHPTGRVLEAFF
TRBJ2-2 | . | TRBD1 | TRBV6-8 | TGTGCCAGCAGACCGGGACAGGGGACCCTCACCGGGGAGCTGTTTTTT | CASRPGQGTLTGELFF
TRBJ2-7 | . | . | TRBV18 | TGTGCCAGCTCGCCTTCCTTTTCGGGCCCCTACGAGCAGTACTTC | CASSPSFSGPYEQYF
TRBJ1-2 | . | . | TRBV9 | TGTGCCAGCAGCACTAGAGGGGGGTATGGCTACACCTTC | CASSTRGGYGYTF
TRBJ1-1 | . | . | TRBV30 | TGTGCCTGGAGTCCTATACCTGAAGCTTTCTTT | CAWSPIPEAFF
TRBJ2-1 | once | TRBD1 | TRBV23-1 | TGCGCCAGCAGTCAATGCGGTGACAGGGATTTGTCCTACAATGAGCAGTTCTTC | CASSQCGDRDLSYNEQFF
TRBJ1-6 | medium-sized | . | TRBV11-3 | TGTGCCAGCAGCTCGGGACTGCTGAATTCACCCCTCCACTTT | CASSSGLLNSPLHF
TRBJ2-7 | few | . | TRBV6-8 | TGTGCCAGCAGTGACTCCTCTGGAGGGACGCCCCGATGGTACTTC | CASSDSSGGTPRWYF
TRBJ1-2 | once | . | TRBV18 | TGTGCCAGCTCACTGGACGGAGGCCCTAACTATGGCTACACCTTC | CASSLDGGPNYGYTF
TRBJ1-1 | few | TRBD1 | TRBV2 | TGTGCCAGCAGTGGGCAGGGGGCAGGGAACACTGAAGCTTTCTTT | CASSGQGAGNTEAFF
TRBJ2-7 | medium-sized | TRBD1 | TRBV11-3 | TGTGCCAGCAGCCTTCTCCGGGACAGGGGACACGAGCAGTACTTC | CASSLLRDRGHEQYF
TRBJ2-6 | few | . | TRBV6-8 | TGTGCCAGCAGTATTAGTGGGGCCAACGTCCTGACTTTC | CASSISGANVLTF
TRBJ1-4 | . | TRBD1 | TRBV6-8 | TGTGCCAGCAGTGAGGGGACAGGGCGTAATAATGAAAAACTGTTTTTT | CASSEGTGRNNEKLFF
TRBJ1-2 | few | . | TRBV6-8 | TGTGCCAGCAGTTACTCTGAGGGGTATGGCTACACCTTC | CASSYSEGYGYTF
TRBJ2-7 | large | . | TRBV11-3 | TGTGCCAGCAGCTTATCCGAGGGGAGGACACTAACCTACGAGCAGTACTTC | CASSLSEGRTLTYEQYF
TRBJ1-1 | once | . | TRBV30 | TGTGCCTACCTCTGGGGAGGGACTGAAGCTTTCTTT | CAYLWGGTEAFF
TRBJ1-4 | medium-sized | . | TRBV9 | TGTGCCAGCAGCGTAAGCGCAGATGAAAAACTGTTTTTT | CASSVSADEKLFF
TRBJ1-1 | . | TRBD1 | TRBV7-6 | TGTGCCAGCAGCCAGACGGGACAGGGGAGGGGTGAAGCTTTCTTT | CASSQTGQGRGEAFF
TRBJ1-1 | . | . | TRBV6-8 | TGTGCCAGCAGCCCCACATTCACCGGAGGGACTGAAGCTTTCTTT | CASSPTFTGGTEAFF
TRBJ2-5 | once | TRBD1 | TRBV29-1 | TGCAGCGTTCTCGGGACAGGGCAAGAGACCCAGTACTTC | CSVLGTGQETQYF
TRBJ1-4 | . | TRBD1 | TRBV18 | TGTGCCAGCTCACCAACTATGGGACAGGGGAGAGGAAAACTGTTTTTT | CASSPTMGQGRGKLFF
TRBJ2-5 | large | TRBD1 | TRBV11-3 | TGTGCCAGCAGCCTCGACAGGGGGCAAAGAGAGACCCAGTACTTC | CASSLDRGQRETQYF
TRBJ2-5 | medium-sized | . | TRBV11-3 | TGTGCCAGCAGTCCAACCCCGGGTCGGGTGCAAGAGACCCAGTACTTC | CASSPTPGRVQETQYF
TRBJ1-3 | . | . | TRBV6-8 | TGTGCCAGCAGTTACTCTGGACAGTCGATCTCTGGAAACACCATATATTTT | CASSYSGQSISGNTIYF
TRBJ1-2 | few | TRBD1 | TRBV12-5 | TGTGCTAGTGGTTTGGTAGGGCAGGGGGTGAGGGGCTACACCTTC | CASGLVGQGVRGYTF
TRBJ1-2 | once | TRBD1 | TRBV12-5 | TGTGCTAGTGGGGGACAGGGGGCGGCTAACTATGGCTACACCTTC | CASGGQGAANYGYTF
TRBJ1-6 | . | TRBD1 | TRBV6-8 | TGTGCCAGCAGTTACGGCTTGCAGGGGGCTAATTCACCCCTCCACTTT | CASSYGLQGANSPLHF
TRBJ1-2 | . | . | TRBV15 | TGTGCCACCAGCTTGGGCAGGGGCCTCAACTATGGCTACACCTTC | CATSLGRGLNYGYTF
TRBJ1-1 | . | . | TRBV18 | TGTGCCAGCTCATCCAATGTAGGGGGGACTGAAGCTTTCTTT | CASSSNVGGTEAFF
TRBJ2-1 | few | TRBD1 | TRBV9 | TGTGCCAGCAGTGAAGCAGGGGGCTCGTACGGTGAGCAGTTCTTC | CASSEAGGSYGEQFF
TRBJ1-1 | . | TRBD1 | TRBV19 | TGTGCCAGTAGTAAAGGACAGGGGAACATGAACACTGAAGCTTTCTTT | CASSKGQGNMNTEAFF
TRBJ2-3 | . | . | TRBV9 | TGTGCCAGCAGCGTAGGGCTAGCAATAGATACGCAGTATTTT | CASSVGLAIDTQYF
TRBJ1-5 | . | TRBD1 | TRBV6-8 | TGTGCCAGCAGGGAGACAGGGGGATATTTGCCCCAGCATTTT | CASRETGGYLPQHF
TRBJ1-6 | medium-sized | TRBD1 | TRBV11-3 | TGTGCCAGCAGCTTGGGGGACAGGTCGAACAATTCACCCCTCCACTTT | CASSLGDRSNNSPLHF
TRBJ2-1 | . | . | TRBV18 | TGTGCCAGCTCACCACCAACCTCCGGATTTTACAATGAGCAGTTCTTC | CASSPPTSGFYNEQFF
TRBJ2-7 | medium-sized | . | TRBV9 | TGTGCCAGCAGTGAAGCGACGACTTTCGTCGAGCAGTACTTC | CASSEATTFVEQYF
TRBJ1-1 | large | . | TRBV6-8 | TGTGCCAGCAGTTACTCTGGATCTTTGAACACTGAAGCTTTCTTT | CASSYSGSLNTEAFF
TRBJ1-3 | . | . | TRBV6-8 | TGTGCCAGCAGTGCCTCGGTTTCGGCTGGAAACACCATATATTTT | CASSASVSAGNTIYF
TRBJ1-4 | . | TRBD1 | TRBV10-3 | TGTGCCAGTTATTCCAGGGGGCCTAATGAAAAACTGTTTTTT | CASYSRGPNEKLFF
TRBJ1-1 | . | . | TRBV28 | TGTGCCAGCAGGGCCCCGGGACTGGTGAACACTGAAGCTTTCTTT | CASRAPGLVNTEAFF
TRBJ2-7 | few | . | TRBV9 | TGTGCCAGTAGCGTGAGGGGGGCACCTACTAACTACGAGCAGTACTTC | CASSVRGAPTNYEQYF
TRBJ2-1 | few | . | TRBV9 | TGTGCCAGCAGTGAAAGGACAGATATTAACAATGAGCAGTTCTTC | CASSERTDINNEQFF
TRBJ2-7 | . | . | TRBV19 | TGTGCCAGTGGTAGGGGAGAATACGAGCAGTACTTC | CASGRGEYEQYF